Given below is one TCR beta chain in context. The junction had 7 bases not matched to a gene; V was cut back by 2 bases and J by 0 bases. The germline gives CDR1 GTSNPN, CDR2 SVGIG (reference sequence). The CDR3 runs to 16 residues. The entry originates in a study of cytomegalovirus exposure and HLA in healthy donors. Study as a whole: Across more than 350 genotyped donors, approximately 81% landed in the Caucasian-associated ancestry cluster.

The primer mix had 60 Vbeta and 13 Jbeta primers. Only in-frame clones appear in the TCRdb table, and some are missing; sequencing was by immunoSEQ multiplex PCR. In the table there are 150,000 or so clones, roughly 85% of which are singletons. This TCR was sampled from a man between 18 and 35 years old in good health and CMV-seropositive. The chain has TRBV30 and TRBJ1-3, with 7 bases that match TRBD1. Sequenced: PBMCs. CDR3 protein: CAWSKGGPSSGNTIYF. CDR3 bases: TGTGCCTGGAGTAAAGGGGGCCCTTCCTCTGGAAACACCATATATTTT. Based on the CDR3 plus reference TRBV30 and TRBJ1-3, the full variable domain is SQTIHQWPATLVQPVGSPLSLECTVEGTSNPNLYWYRQAAGRGLQLLFYSVGIGQISSEVPQNLSASRPQDRQFILSSKKLLLSDSGFYLCAWSKGGPSSGNTIYFGEGSWLTVV.